This T cell receptor (beta chain) came from a study of vaccination and CD4 T cells after COVID-19. Across the study: Stimuli were overlapping spike peptide pools of SARS-CoV-2 and three common cold coronaviruses (HCoV-NL63, HCoV-OC43, HCoV-229E). Study outcomes and limitations: Looking at convalescent patients, a median approximately 83% of reactive clones were present only post-vaccination.

CDR3 length equals 15 residues. The germline V gene has CDR1 DFQATT and CDR2 SNEGSKA (reference sequence). Trimming took 6 bases from V and 6 from J; bases not matched to a gene: 7. This clonotype occurred a few times. No antigen is known for it. Sequence data for DNA of cultured CD4+ T cells were generated by the Oncomine TCR Beta short-read assay. After culture, CD4+ T cells served as the source for genomic DNA extraction. TCRdb re-derived calls from the PCR reads in MiXCR, one entry per CDR3 protein. The data contain approximately 10,000 distinct CDR3 sequences, approximately 35% of them singletons. Treatment: roughly 10-day PBMC culture with coronavirus spike peptide pools or control peptides (ViraFEST assay). The unexposed donor provided CD4+ T cells, which were taken before the COVID-19 pandemic (2011-2018). Expansion of antigen-specific T cells with peptide pools by ViraFEST preceded sequencing of TCRs.

V and J are TRBV20-1 and TRBJ2-2; 13 positions agree with TRBD2. The sequenced sample was CD4+ T cells from blood, cultured in vitro. This receptor was obtained from a human donor in good health. CDR3 loop: CSAGTSGRAAGELFF. The CDR3 nucleotides are TGCAGTGCCGGAACTAGCGGGAGGGCCGCCGGGGAGCTGTTTTTT.